What follows describes a single TCR beta chain. The specificity of this receptor is unknown. Per-base quality was not reported, and no clone a single base away is much larger than it. The CDR3 starts with the cysteine, ends with the phenylalanine, and has 17 residues. Only the CDR3 DNA is retained, 51 bases long and in frame from the first base. Based on the germline V gene (reference sequence), the CDR1 and CDR2 sequences are SEHNR and FQNEAQ. V is cut back by 0 bases and J by 0 bases, with 6 bases in the junction unmatched. With the immunoSEQ assay, which is a bias-controlled multiplex PCR relying on V- and J-specific primers, TCR beta CDR3 regions were amplified from genomic DNA. In a second PCR step, a proprietary barcode and Illumina adapter sequences were attached to the CDR3 amplicons. An Illumina MiSeq instrument was used for sequencing of the CDR3 libraries. The published analysis was carried out like this. Export and quality control were handled in immunoSEQ Analyzer 3.0, while downstream analyses relied on R Bioconductor and Immunarch. Repertoire metrics were calculated using only productive rearrangements within the normalized downsampled data set. Pathologically expanded clonotypes were defined as those larger than 5 templates in the normalized cohort. Repertoire diversity was measured with the Inverse Simpson Index. To capture all clonotypes, CMV-specificity analyses were performed on the non-normalized data set. TCRdb stores this immuneACCESS table with in-frame sequences only. Part of the clones is absent; in the studies checked, under half of the shortfall reflects unresolved V genes, and no reason is known for the rest. V and J calls and clone size come straight from that table; D and trimming were deduced from the DNA. The sample records tens of thousands of clones, 82% of which are singletons. The top ten clonotypes cover 4% to 5.5% of the sample.

This entry comes from a study of T cell clonotyping in hematopoietic cell transplantation (dated by TCRdb to the early 2020s). Regarding the complete study: Recipient samples taken before transplant were collected after cytoreduction. A total of under 150 blood samples were collected in the study from approximately 34 consecutive transplant recipients and their related donors. Patient recruitment ran from 2015 to early 2017, and follow-up continued until September 2020 or death.

General conclusions and limits of the study: After transplant, TCR diversity in recipients dropped, and pathologically expanded clonotypes climbed progressively between day 30 and day 180. The sample size was limited, and CD4 and CD8 repertoire contributions could not be separated because cells were not sorted. Broader TCR repertoire diversity after transplant was predicted by Inverse Simpson Index values from donors and from recipients before transplant. Overlap with donor repertoires was found for only a small fraction of recipient repertoires, with over 95% found to appear de novo at the given depth.

Explained via the paper, the time point label denotes: recipient sample about 28 days before transplant, after cytoreduction. Blood from recipients was drawn about 28 days before transplant and again at days 30, 100 and 180 after transplant. Nuclei Lysis Solution was used to extract genomic DNA from fresh or cryopreserved unfractionated peripheral blood mononuclear cells. This clonotype was sampled from a man in his sixties with myelodysplastic syndrome. Some clones in this sample may be carry-over from other donors' samples. The chain is made from TRBV7-9 and TRBJ2-7; the central 9 bases match TRBD2. The starting material was peripheral blood mononuclear cells, obtained before stem cell transplant. The sequenced DNA is TGTGCCAGCAGCTTAGCCTCTAGCGGGGTGTTCTCCTACGAGCAGTACTTC. It codes for CASSLASSGVFSYEQYF.